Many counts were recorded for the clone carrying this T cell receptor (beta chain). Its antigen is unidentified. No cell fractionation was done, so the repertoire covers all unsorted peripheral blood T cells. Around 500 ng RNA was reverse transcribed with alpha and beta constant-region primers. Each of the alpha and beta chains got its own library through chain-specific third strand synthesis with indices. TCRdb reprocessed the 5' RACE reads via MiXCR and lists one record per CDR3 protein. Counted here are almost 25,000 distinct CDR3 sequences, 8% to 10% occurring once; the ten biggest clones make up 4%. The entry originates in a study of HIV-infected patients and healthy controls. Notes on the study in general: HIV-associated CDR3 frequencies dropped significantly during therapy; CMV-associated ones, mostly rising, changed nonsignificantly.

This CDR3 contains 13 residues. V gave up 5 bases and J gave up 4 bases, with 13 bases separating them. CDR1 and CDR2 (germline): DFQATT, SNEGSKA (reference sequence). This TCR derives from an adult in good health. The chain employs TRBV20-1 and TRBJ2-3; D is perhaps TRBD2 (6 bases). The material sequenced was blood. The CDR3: CSALLGRADTQYF. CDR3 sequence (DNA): TGCAGTGCTCTCCTCGGGAGAGCAGATACGCAGTATTTT.